Below are 20 T cell receptor beta chains sequenced from a single sample in a study of cytomegalovirus exposure and HLA in healthy donors. Use of 60 Vbeta and 13 Jbeta primers characterized the PCR. Profiling relied on immunoSEQ multiplex PCR, and the TCRdb table lists in-frame clones only, not all of them. The data hold under 250,000 clones, with approximately 80% observed a single time. Specimen: PBMCs. The receptors were gathered from a male donor in good health and CMV-seronegative.

The chain recombines TRBV9 with TRBJ1-1; the D gene is possibly TRBD1 (5 bases). CDR1 SGDLS and CDR2 YYNGEE come from the germline V gene. The CDR3 extends over 14 amino acids. V lost 6 bases and J 2 bases, leaving 14 bases between the germline ends. The chain's CDR3 is CASKLGQGNTEAFF. CDR3 in DNA: TGTGCCAGCAAATTGGGCCAGGGCAACACTGAAGCTTTCTTT.

The chain couples TRBV27 to TRBJ2-1; 13 bases line up with TRBD2. The germline gives CDR1 MNHEY, CDR2 SMNVEV (reference sequence). The CDR3 is made up of 18 amino acids. V dropped 3 bases and J dropped 7; count of bases not matched to a gene: 12. The CDR3 here is CASSFGLAGVLLGNEQFF. The CDR3, as DNA: TGTGCCAGCAGTTTCGGACTAGCGGGAGTGTTGTTGGGTAATGAGCAGTTCTTC.

The chain carries TRBV5-1 and TRBJ2-1; D not certain. The CDR3 covers 12 residues. Germline CDR1 is SGHRS and CDR2 is YFSETQ. Trimming removed 6 bases at V and 5 bases at J, with 9 bases between. CDR3 nucleotides: TGCGCCAGCACCGAGACTGACAATGAGCAGTTCTTC. Translation gives CASTETDNEQFF.

V gene TRBV2 combines with J gene TRBJ1-5, with 7 bases lining up with TRBD1. V shed 6 bases, J shed 7 bases, and the junction held 12 bases outside the gene matches. Germline lookup yields CDR1 SNHLY and CDR2 FYNNEI. This CDR3 has 15 amino acids. CDR3 bases: TGTGCCAGCAGAAATAGACAGGGTCAGGAGCAGCCCCAGCATTTT. Amino acids: CASRNRQGQEQPQHF.

The rearrangement links TRBV4-1 to TRBJ2-7; 13 nucleotides line up with TRBD2. This CDR3 spans 15 amino acids. CDR1 is MGHRA and CDR2 is YSYEKL in the germline V gene. V was clipped by 1 base and J by 7 bases; unmatched bases: 4. CDR3 nucleotides: TGCGCCAGCAGCCAAGCACTAGCGGGAGGGAAGGAGCAGTACTTC. It is translated as CASSQALAGGKEQYF.

Concerning this clone: Additional DNA sequences in this sample encode the identical CDR3. The CDR3 nucleotides read TGCAGCGTAGAAACAGGGGGTTCTGGGGCCAACGTCCTGACTTTC. Translating gives CSVETGGSGANVLTF. The gene calls are TRBV29-1 and TRBJ2-6, with 8 bases identical to TRBD1. V was pared by 6 bases and J by 1 base, with 5 bases of the junction left unmatched. The CDR3 is 15 residues long. CDR1 and CDR2 from the germline V gene are SQVTM and ANQGSEA.

This chain connects TRBV5-1 to TRBJ2-5; the match to TRBD1 covers 9 bases. Unmatched junction bases numbered 7, after V lost 2 bases and J lost 2 bases. This CDR3 spans 16 amino acids. CDR1 and CDR2 (germline): SGHRS, YFSETQ. The CDR3 DNA sequence: TGCGCCAGCAGCTTTTCACCGGGACAGGGACAAGAGACCCAGTACTTC. Residues: CASSFSPGQGQETQYF.

This clone has a single count. This specimen includes other DNA sequences encoding the same CDR3. The rearrangement uses TRBV6-1 and TRBJ2-7; 8 bases match TRBD2. Per germline, CDR1 MNHNS and CDR2 SASEGT. This CDR3 has 15 amino acids. V lost 5 bases to trimming and J lost 0 bases; unmatched junction nucleotides: 6. For the CDR3, the DNA is TGTGCCAGCAGTCCTCTAGCGGGTAGCTCCTACGAGCAGTACTTC. As protein: CASSPLAGSSYEQYF.

The V call is TRBV19, the J call TRBJ2-1; tentative D call: TRBD2 (5 bases). Trimming shortened V by 4 bases and J by 6 bases, and 10 bases separated the two germline ends. The CDR3 covers 13 residues. CDR1 is LNHDA and CDR2 is SQIVND in the germline V gene (reference sequence). Here the CDR3 reads CASSTREGNEQFF. Here the CDR3 DNA reads TGTGCCAGTAGTACCCGAGAGGGCAATGAGCAGTTCTTC.

The genes are TRBV21-1 and TRBJ2-7; the table's D call, TRBD2, has no DNA check behind it. TRBV21-1 is recorded as a pseudogene. The CDR3 contains 19 residues. The CDR3 protein is CASSEGLAGPKGKNYEQYF. The CDR3 DNA reads TGTGCCAGCAGCGAAGGACTAGCGGGACCTAAGGGGAAGAACTACGAGCAGTACTTC.

This clone showed up just a few times. The V gene is TRBV29-1, the J gene TRBJ2-3; a possible D gene is TRBD2 (7 bases). The CDR3 covers 14 residues. Looked up from germline, CDR1 is SQVTM and CDR2 is ANQGSEA. V was shortened by 7 bases and J by 4 bases, with 18 bases between the two germline ends. The CDR3, as DNA: TGCAGCGGCCTAGGGGGGGGGATGGCAGATACGCAGTATTTT. This translates into CSGLGGGMADTQYF.

This sequence joins TRBV7-2 and TRBJ2-2, with 9 bases that match TRBD2. The CDR3 is 16 residues long. The ends lost 2 bases at V and 3 bases at J; junction bases unmatched: 4. Germline V CDR1 and CDR2: SGHTA, FQGNSA. CDR3 amino acids: CASSLISGGYTGELFF. The CDR3 DNA sequence: TGTGCCAGCAGCTTAATCAGCGGGGGGTACACCGGGGAGCTGTTTTTT.

This clone came up once. Lacking the conserved final phenylalanine or tryptophan, this CDR3 likely reflects a read error. The DNA is omitted, as the CDR3 cannot be located on it reliably, and the CDR3 follows TCRdb's listing. V and J are TRBV7-9 and TRBJ1-2. The germline CDR1 and CDR2 sequences are SEHNR and FQNEAQ (reference sequence). Ends included, the CDR3 has 12 residues. The CDR3 is CSSSEYETHLEG.

This clone appeared a single time. This chain joins TRBV5-1 and TRBJ1-2; D not resolved. The germline V gene encodes CDR1 SGHRS and CDR2 YFSETQ. Trimming left V 1 base short and J 2 bases short, with 6 bases between. The CDR3 extends over 13 amino acids. The CDR3 here is CASSLTTNYGYTF. In nucleotides, the CDR3 is TGCGCCAGCAGCTTGACAACAAACTATGGCTACACCTTC.

As regards this clone: At one end, the junction sequence differs from germline, possibly due to a read error. The chain joins TRBV7-9 to TRBJ2-7, with 11 bases aligning to TRBD2. The germline V gene has CDR1 SEHNR and CDR2 FQNEAQ (reference sequence). This CDR3 has 14 amino acids. CDR3 loop: CSSSPGTSGGEQYF. CDR3 nucleotide sequence: TGTTCCAGCAGCCCCGGGACTAGCGGCGGCGAGCAGTACTTC.

The chain recombines TRBV9 with TRBJ1-2; 7 bases align to TRBD1. The CDR3 totals 13 residues. V dropped 1 base and J dropped 8; count of bases not matched to a gene: 5. Germline V gene data show CDR1 as SGDLS and CDR2 as YYNGEE. CDR3 amino acids: CASSVNTGEGYTF. DNA of the CDR3: TGTGCCAGCAGCGTAAACACAGGGGAAGGCTACACCTTC.

This sequence joins TRBV10-3 and TRBJ2-1; 7 positions agree with TRBD1. Trimming removed 0 bases from V and 5 bases from J; junction bases left unmatched: 10. The CDR3 length is 17 residues. Germline lookup yields CDR1 ENHRY and CDR2 SYGVKD. The CDR3 DNA reads as TGTGCCATCAGTGAGTCGATTGGGGACAGCCATCACAATGAGCAGTTCTTC. Protein: CAISESIGDSHHNEQFF.

The chain is built from TRBV7-2 and TRBJ2-1; 10 bases map to TRBD2. Germline CDR1 and CDR2: SGHTA and FQGNSA. V was clipped by 5 bases and J by 0 bases; unmatched bases: 7. This CDR3 has 17 amino acids. This CDR3 is CASSQQASGSSYNEQFF. Here the CDR3 DNA reads TGTGCCAGCAGCCAACAGGCTAGCGGGAGCTCCTACAATGAGCAGTTCTTC.

A remark on this clone: In the same sample, other DNA sequences code for this CDR3. J is TRBJ2-1 and V is TRBV5-1, with D perhaps TRBD1 (5 bases). The CDR3 is 14 residues long. Per germline, CDR1 SGHRS and CDR2 YFSETQ. V lost 0 bases and J lost 1, with 5 bases in between. CDR3 protein: CASSLGQSYNEQFF. CDR3 DNA: TGCGCCAGCAGCTTGGGACAGTCCTACAATGAGCAGTTCTTC.

A single count supports this clone. The V call is TRBV5-3, the J call TRBJ2-5, with D possibly being TRBD1 (6 bases). TRBV5-3 is an ORF, and what it does is uncertain. This CDR3 spans 16 amino acids. Trimming shortened V by 7 bases and J by 3 bases, and 22 bases separated the two germline ends. The CDR3 DNA reads TGTGCCAGAGAGGGATCGCCGCAGGGGCTCAAAGAGACCCAGTACTTC. Its protein is CAREGSPQGLKETQYF.